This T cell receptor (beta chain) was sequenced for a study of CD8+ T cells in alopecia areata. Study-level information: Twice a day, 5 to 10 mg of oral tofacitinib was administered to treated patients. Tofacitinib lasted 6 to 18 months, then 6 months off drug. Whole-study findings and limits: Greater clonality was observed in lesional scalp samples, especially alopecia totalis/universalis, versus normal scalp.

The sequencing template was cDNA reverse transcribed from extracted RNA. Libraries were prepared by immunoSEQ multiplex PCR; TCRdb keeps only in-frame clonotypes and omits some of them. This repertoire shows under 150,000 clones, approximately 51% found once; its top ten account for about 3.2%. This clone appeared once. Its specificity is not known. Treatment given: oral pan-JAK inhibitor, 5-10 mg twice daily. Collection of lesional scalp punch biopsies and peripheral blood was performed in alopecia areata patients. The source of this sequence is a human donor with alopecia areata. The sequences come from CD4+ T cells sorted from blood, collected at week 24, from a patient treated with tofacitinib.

Here the CDR3 reads CSYNLGGGDQPQHF. CDR3 bases: TGCAGCTACAACCTAGGGGGAGGGGATCAGCCCCAGCATTTT. J is TRBJ1-5 and V is TRBV29-1; TRBD1 might be the D (6 bases). Germline V lookup: CDR1 SQVTM, CDR2 ANQGSEA. Trimming took off 8 bases at V and 5 bases at J, with 19 bases between the two ends. The CDR3 length is 14 residues. Full variable domain (missing parts from reference TRBV29-1 and TRBJ1-5): SAVISQKPSRDICQRGTSLTIQCQVDSQVTMMFWYRQQPGQSLTLIATANQGSEATYESGFVIDKFPISRPNLTFSTLTVSNMSPEDSSIYLCSYNLGGGDQPQHFGDGTRLSIL.